This T cell receptor (beta chain) appears in the sequencing data of a study of T cell responses to AZD1222 COVID-19 vaccine. TCRdb's table, derived via immunoSEQ multiplex PCR, lists solely in-frame clones and lacks some. This sample has some 120,000 clones; almost 95% occur once, and the top ten carry approximately 1.4%. The CDR3 has 17 residues. Germline V lookup: CDR1 SGDLS, CDR2 YYNGEE. This receptor was taken from an adult who received the AZD1222 COVID-19 vaccine. The input for sequencing was peripheral blood, taken 28 days after the second AZD1222 dose. V usage is TRBV9 and J usage is TRBJ2-2; D tentatively reads TRBD1 or TRBD2 (5 bases each). In DNA form, the CDR3 reads TGTCCCACCACCAAACGACGGGGACCCGCGAACACCGGGGAGCTGTTTTTT. Its translation is CPTTKRRGPANTGELFF.